This is a list of T cell receptor beta chains from one sample in a study of control samples from healthy donors and cancer patients. The assay was immunoSEQ multiplex PCR, and TCRdb's table has in-frame clones only and misses some. The table lists roughly 130,000 clones, about 95% of them singletons. The sequenced sample consisted of blood. The receptors were sampled from a man aged 30 to 39 in good health. The CDR3 runs from the conserved cysteine through the conserved F or W. The order of the fields is J gene, V gene, CDR3 length, CDR3 protein.

j_call: TRBJ2-5
v_call: TRBV18
cdr3_length: 16
cdr3_aa: CASSPERGGRWETQYF

j_call: TRBJ2-6
v_call: TRBV16
cdr3_length: 18
cdr3_aa: CASSPLGQGRSGANVLTF

j_call: TRBJ2-1
v_call: TRBV3-1/TRBV3-2
cdr3_length: 16
cdr3_aa: CASSPQGTRYRNEQFF

j_call: TRBJ1-2
v_call: TRBV11-2
cdr3_length: 16
cdr3_aa: CASSLDHASSNYGYTF

j_call: TRBJ1-2
v_call: TRBV28
cdr3_length: 13
cdr3_aa: CASSFRQGYGYTF

j_call: TRBJ2-3
v_call: TRBV12-5
cdr3_length: 13
cdr3_aa: CASGGPGTDTQYF

j_call: TRBJ2-1
v_call: TRBV7-2
cdr3_length: 18
cdr3_aa: CASSPRVRLPSSYNEQFF

j_call: TRBJ2-7
v_call: TRBV10-3
cdr3_length: 17
cdr3_aa: CAISESILSSWGYEQYF

j_call: TRBJ2-7
v_call: TRBV7-2
cdr3_length: 17
cdr3_aa: CASSSGRTGITGYEQYF

j_call: TRBJ1-1
v_call: TRBV2
cdr3_length: 13
cdr3_aa: CARRSGGDTEAFF

j_call: TRBJ1-2
v_call: TRBV28
cdr3_length: 16
cdr3_aa: CASRVPGQGPSLGYTF

j_call: TRBJ2-7
v_call: TRBV5-4
cdr3_length: 16
cdr3_aa: CASSLGGTGAAYEQYF

j_call: TRBJ1-2
v_call: TRBV5-6
cdr3_length: 14
cdr3_aa: CASSLGHRGYGYTF

j_call: TRBJ2-5
v_call: TRBV5-4
cdr3_length: 15
cdr3_aa: CASSLEQGSQETQYF

j_call: TRBJ2-7
v_call: TRBV28
cdr3_length: 16
cdr3_aa: CASSFFFGGQAYEQYF

j_call: TRBJ1-5
v_call: TRBV2
cdr3_length: 15
cdr3_aa: CASSEIQNSNQPQHF

j_call: TRBJ1-5
v_call: TRBV18
cdr3_length: 16
cdr3_aa: CASSVTGRGSNQPQHF

j_call: TRBJ1-1
v_call: TRBV7-9
cdr3_length: 17
cdr3_aa: CASSPRQGPSANTEAFF

j_call: TRBJ2-4
v_call: TRBV7-9
cdr3_length: 15
cdr3_aa: CASSSGTSGENIQYF

j_call: TRBJ2-7
v_call: TRBV11-2
cdr3_length: 12
cdr3_aa: CASSSFSYEQYF

j_call: TRBJ1-1
v_call: TRBV19
cdr3_length: 14
cdr3_aa: CASSRTEGVTEAFF

j_call: TRBJ2-4
v_call: TRBV27
cdr3_length: 13
cdr3_aa: CASRPRGANIQYF

j_call: TRBJ1-6
v_call: TRBV27
cdr3_length: 16
cdr3_aa: CASSTRQGWNNSPLHF

j_call: TRBJ2-1
v_call: TRBV27
cdr3_length: 15
cdr3_aa: CASSWGTRAGNEQFF

j_call: TRBJ2-3
v_call: TRBV4-3
cdr3_length: 19
cdr3_aa: CASSQEPPGRGDFADTQYF

j_call: TRBJ1-1
v_call: TRBV30
cdr3_length: 15
cdr3_aa: CAWRPQANLNTEAFF

j_call: TRBJ1-5
v_call: TRBV9
cdr3_length: 13
cdr3_aa: CASSVELGQPQHF

j_call: TRBJ1-4
v_call: TRBV7-8
cdr3_length: 15
cdr3_aa: CASSLGAGDYEKLFF

j_call: TRBJ2-1
v_call: TRBV7-2
cdr3_length: 15
cdr3_aa: CASSSDRLALDEQFF